What follows are 12 T cell receptor beta chains derived from one specimen sequenced in a study of shared clonotypes between healthy human individuals (dated by TCRdb to 2018 to 2021). The library was made by the immunoSEQ multiplex PCR assay. TCRdb carries this immuneACCESS record with in-frame sequences only. Its versions omit some clonotypes, under half of them owing to an unresolved V gene in the studies checked, with the rest unexplained. In all, the sample holds roughly 2.6 million clones, and 85% to 95% of those were seen once. Jointly, the top ten make up 0.11% to 0.15% of the sample. The specimen sequenced was naive CD4+ T cells sorted from blood. Taken with the paper, the label for cell subset or site translates to: CD45RA+ positively selected. These receptors were taken from a man aged 18-30 years in good health.

To note about this clone: Other nucleotide sequences from this sample produce the same CDR3. The chain is built from TRBV18 and TRBJ2-7; perhaps TRBD1 as D (5 bases). Germline V lookup: CDR1 KGHSH, CDR2 LQKENI. Trimming removed 2 bases at V and 3 bases at J, with 8 bases between. The CDR3 has 13 amino acids. The CDR3: CASSPGADYEQYF. The DNA of the CDR3 is TGTGCCAGCTCACCAGGGGCTGACTACGAGCAGTACTTC.

As to this clone: Within the sample, other DNA sequences also encode this same CDR3. The chain combines TRBV2 with TRBJ2-7; 9 bases map to TRBD1. The CDR3 extends over 13 amino acids. Trimming took 4 bases from V and 3 from J; bases not matched to a gene: 1. CDR1 is SNHLY and CDR2 is FYNNEI in the germline V gene. The CDR3 here is CASSVGQGYEQYF. Written as DNA, the CDR3 is TGTGCCAGCAGTGTGGGACAGGGCTACGAGCAGTACTTC. Combining the CDR3 with reference TRBV2 and TRBJ2-7 gives the whole variable domain EPEVTQTPSHQVTQMGQEVILRCVPISNHLYFYWYRQILGQKVEFLVSFYNNEISEKSEIFDDQFSVERPDGSNFTLKIRSTKLEDSAMYFCASSVGQGYEQYFGPGTRLTVT.

The CDR3 DNA reads TGTGCCAGCAGTGAGCGGGGCCTGGGAACAGATACGCAGTATTTT. Its protein is CASSERGLGTDTQYF. The chain employs TRBV2 and TRBJ2-3; possibly TRBD2 for D (6 bases). The V gene lost 3 bases and the J gene lost 3 bases, with 13 bases spanning the gap. The CDR3 contains 15 residues. The germline V gene has CDR1 SNHLY and CDR2 FYNNEI.

This rearrangement joins TRBV11-2 to TRBJ2-7; 7 positions match TRBD2. This CDR3 is 14 amino acids long. The J segment lost 2 bases and the V segment lost 4 bases, leaving 5 bases of the junction unmatched. Germline V CDR1 and CDR2: SGHAT, FQNNGV. The DNA for the CDR3 is TGTGCCAGCAGCTGGGCCGGGACTACCTACGAGCAGTACTTC. Protein product: CASSWAGTTYEQYF.

The chain employs TRBV7-2 and TRBJ2-7; D might be TRBD1 or TRBD2, each matching 5 bases. The CDR3 extends over 15 amino acids. V was pared by 1 base and J by 7 bases, with 17 bases between. The germline V gene has CDR1 SGHTA and CDR2 FQGNSA. CDR3 sequence reads: CASSLGGAAGGEQYF. CDR3 DNA sequence: TGTGCCAGCAGCTTAGGAGGGGCCGCCGGTGGGGAGCAGTACTTC.

V is TRBV5-4 and J is TRBJ1-2; D is perhaps TRBD1 (6 bases). Germline CDR1 SGHNT, CDR2 YYREEE (reference sequence). CDR3 length: 14 amino acids. V was cut by 0 bases and J by 5 bases, with 11 bases left in between. Here the CDR3 reads CASSLDTGRYGYTF. The CDR3 nucleotides are TGTGCCAGCAGCTTGGACACAGGGAGGTATGGCTACACCTTC. Complete variable domain (other parts from reference TRBV5-4 and TRBJ1-2): ETGVTQSPTHLIKTRGQQVTLRCSSQSGHNTVSWYQQALGQGPQFIFQYYREEENGRGNFPPRFSGLQFPNYSSELNVNALELDDSALYLCASSLDTGRYGYTFGSGTRLTVV.

A note on this clone: The sample holds other DNA sequences that translate to the same CDR3. This chain joins TRBV30 and TRBJ1-5; D not certain. Germline loops: CDR1 GTSNPN, CDR2 SVGIG (reference sequence). This CDR3 contains 12 residues. V was pared by 0 bases and J by 3 bases, with 3 bases between. The CDR3 sequence: CAWSVLNQPQHF. In DNA form, the CDR3 reads TGTGCCTGGAGTGTACTCAATCAGCCCCAGCATTTT.

The count of this clone is one. The chain employs TRBV4-3 and TRBJ1-2, with D perhaps matching TRBD1 (5 bases). Germline V gives CDR1 LGHNA, CDR2 YSLEER. CDR3 length: 16 residues. Deletions cut 0 bases from V and 2 bases from J, with 13 bases between. DNA for the CDR3: TGCGCCAGCAGCCAAGATGGGCAGGGATCCAACTATGGCTACACCTTC. Translating gives CASSQDGQGSNYGYTF.

The chain links TRBV7-8 to TRBJ2-1; 10 nucleotides match TRBD1. The J segment lost 8 bases and the V segment lost 1 base, leaving 11 bases of the junction unmatched. This CDR3 contains 17 residues. CDR1 SGHVS and CDR2 FQNEAQ come from the germline V gene. The chain's CDR3 is CASSLGLRDRGSDEQFF. The CDR3, as DNA: TGTGCCAGCAGCTTAGGACTCCGGGACAGGGGTAGTGATGAGCAGTTCTTC.

The chain carries TRBV11-1 and TRBJ2-4; 7 bases fit TRBD1. The germline V gene encodes CDR1 SGHAT and CDR2 FQDESV (reference sequence). This CDR3 is built from 14 residues. V gave up 9 bases and J gave up 3 bases; unmatched junction bases: 8. The DNA for the CDR3 is TGTGCCAGGACGAGACAGGGTGACAAAAACATTCAGTACTTC. This translates into CARTRQGDKNIQYF.

The chain has TRBV4-1 and TRBJ2-3; TRBD1 or TRBD2 may be the D gene (6 bases each). The CDR3 sequence is 16 residues long. Per germline, CDR1 MGHRA and CDR2 YSYEKL. Trimming took 0 bases from V and 2 from J, leaving 12 bases between them. CDR3 amino acids: CASSQEEGVITDTQYF. DNA of the CDR3: TGCGCCAGCAGCCAAGAGGAGGGGGTAATCACAGATACGCAGTATTTT.

The chain links TRBV7-2 to TRBJ1-1; weak D call: TRBD1 (6 bases). V was clipped by 4 bases and J by 1 base, with 10 bases between them. CDR1 and CDR2 from the germline V gene are SGHTA and FQGNSA. CDR3 length equals 14 residues. In nucleotides, the CDR3 is TGTGCCAGCAGCTCGGACAGCCGGAACACTGAAGCTTTCTTT. Translation: CASSSDSRNTEAFF. Drawing the rest from reference TRBV7-2 and TRBJ1-1, the complete variable domain is GAGVSQSPSNKVTEKGKDVELRCDPISGHTALYWYRQSLGQGLEFLIYFQGNSAPDKSGLPSDRFSAERTGGSVSTLTIQRTQQEDSAVYLCASSSDSRNTEAFFGQGTRLTVV.